This TCR beta chain was profiled in a study of blood T cell repertoires in COVID-19. Study context: Acute and convalescent COVID-19 specimens originated in the United States, Italy and Spain.

The CDR3 totals 15 residues. Germline CDR1 SGHTA, CDR2 FQGNSA. V shed 6 bases and J 9 bases; nucleotides not matched to a gene: 10. Seattle enrolled patients during active infection and tracked them longitudinally. As originally analysed: Reference gene primer amplification gave estimated nucleated cell counts. Only in-frame clones appear in the TCRdb table, and some are missing; sequencing was by immunoSEQ multiplex PCR. That table is the source of V, J and clone size, and D and trimming were worked out from the DNA. This sample has some 170,000 clones, with roughly 76% found just once. The J gene is TRBJ2-1, the V gene TRBV7-2; 11 nucleotides line up with TRBD2. This clonotype was obtained from a woman in her 40s with COVID-19, enrolled during active disease. Sequenced: peripheral blood. CDR3 in amino acids: CASRKTGTSGSEQFF. CDR3 DNA sequence: TGTGCCAGCAGGAAAACCGGGACTAGCGGTAGTGAGCAGTTCTTC.